Sequencing of this T cell receptor beta chain was carried out in a study of blood T cell repertoires in COVID-19. Study-wide context: Acute and convalescent COVID-19 samples came from the United States, Italy and Spain. Sources were T cells, B-cell-depleted T cells, or PBMCs; the material itself was cDNA or gDNA.

In the authors' workflow: Reference gene primer amplification gave nucleated cell count estimates. The assay was immunoSEQ multiplex PCR, and TCRdb's table has in-frame clones only and misses some. V, J and clone size are taken as reported in that table, and D and trimming were inferred from the DNA itself. Among just under 20,000 clones listed, almost 90% were seen once. Trimming pared 0 bases from V and 6 bases from J, leaving 14 bases between. The germline V gene has CDR1 SGHTS and CDR2 YDEGEE. This CDR3 region has 15 residues. The sequenced material came from peripheral blood. The source of this sequence is a human donor in a cohort sampled during active COVID-19. This chain links TRBV5-8 with TRBJ2-3, with unresolved D. The CDR3 here is CASSLVLFHQDTQYF. The CDR3 DNA follows: TGTGCCAGCAGCTTGGTCTTGTTCCATCAGGATACGCAGTATTTT.